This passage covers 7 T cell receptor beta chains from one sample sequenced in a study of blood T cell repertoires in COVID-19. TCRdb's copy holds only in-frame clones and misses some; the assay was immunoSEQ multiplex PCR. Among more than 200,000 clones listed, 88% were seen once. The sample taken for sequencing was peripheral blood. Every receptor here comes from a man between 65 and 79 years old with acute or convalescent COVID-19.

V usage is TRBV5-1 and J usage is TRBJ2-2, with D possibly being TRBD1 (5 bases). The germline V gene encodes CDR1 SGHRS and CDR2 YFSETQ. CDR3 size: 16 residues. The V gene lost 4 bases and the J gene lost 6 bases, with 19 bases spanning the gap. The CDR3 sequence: CASSPESGRAAGELFF. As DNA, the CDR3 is TGCGCCAGCAGCCCCGAGAGTGGCAGGGCGGCCGGGGAGCTGTTTTTT.

CDR3 sequence: CASSKSTSSYSYEQYF. The CDR3 DNA is TGTGCCAGCAGTAAATCTACTAGCTCCTACTCCTACGAGCAGTACTTC. V and J are TRBV25-1 and TRBJ2-7, with a weak D call TRBD2 (6 bases). Germline-derived CDR1 and CDR2 are MGHDK and SYGVNS. The CDR3 is made up of 16 amino acids. The germline V and J ends were trimmed by 5 bases and 0 bases, with 17 bases remaining between them.

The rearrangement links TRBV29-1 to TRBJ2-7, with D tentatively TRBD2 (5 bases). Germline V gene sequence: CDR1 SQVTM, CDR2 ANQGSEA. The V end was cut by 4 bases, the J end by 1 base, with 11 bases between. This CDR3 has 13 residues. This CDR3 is CSVVIPGSYEQYF. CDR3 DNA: TGCAGCGTTGTGATACCGGGGTCCTACGAGCAGTACTTC.

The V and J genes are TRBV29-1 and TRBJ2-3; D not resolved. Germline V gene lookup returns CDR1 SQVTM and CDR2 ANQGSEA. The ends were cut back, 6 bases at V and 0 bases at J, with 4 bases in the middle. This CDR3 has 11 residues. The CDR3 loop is CSVSSTDTQYF. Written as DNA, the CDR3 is TGCAGCGTGAGTAGCACAGATACGCAGTATTTT.

The CDR3 nucleotides read TGTGCCAGCAGCCGGACTAGCGGGAGGGCAAGAATTCGAGATACGCAGTATTTT. It yields the protein CASSRTSGRARIRDTQYF. This chain joins TRBV28 and TRBJ2-3, with 15 bases aligning to TRBD2. The germline V gene encodes CDR1 MDHEN and CDR2 SYDVKM. Germline trimming cut 6 bases from V and 5 bases from J; bases unmatched to any gene: 12. CDR3 length: 18 amino acids.

For the CDR3, the DNA is TGTGCCAGCAGCTTAGACGGGACAGCCACAGATACGCAGTATTTT. Protein product: CASSLDGTATDTQYF. V is TRBV7-9 and J is TRBJ2-3; 7 bases are shared with TRBD1. Trimming took 1 base from V and 2 from J; bases not matched to a gene: 3. The CDR3 is 15 amino acids. CDR1 and CDR2 from the germline V gene are SEHNR and FQNEAQ (reference sequence).

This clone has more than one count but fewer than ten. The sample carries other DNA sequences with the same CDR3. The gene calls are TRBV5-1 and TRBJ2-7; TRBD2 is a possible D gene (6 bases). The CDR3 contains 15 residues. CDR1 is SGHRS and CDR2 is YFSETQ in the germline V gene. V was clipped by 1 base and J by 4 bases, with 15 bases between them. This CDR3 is CASSLLGGALYEQYF. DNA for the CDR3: TGCGCCAGCAGCTTGTTGGGGGGAGCCTTATACGAGCAGTACTTC.